This TCR beta chain was identified in a study of naive and memory T cell subsets (dated by TCRdb to 2016 to 2017). Background on the whole study: Sorted naive and memory T cell subsets from peripheral blood were analyzed in the study using a UMI-based, open-source pipeline for TCR alpha and beta sequencing. RNA was DNase-treated and reverse transcribed with TCR constant-region primers, mostly using SuperScript III. Complete agreement was observed between the functional CMV T cell responses and the IgG serology results.

Summary of the overall study and its limitations: In both CD4 and CD8 cells, the Gini index increased while Shannon and inverse Simpson diversity decreased from naive through CM, EM and EMRA. The abundance of TCRs followed a power law with an exponent that differed between naive and memory subsets yet stayed consistent across the three individuals. A clonotype was defined as a single alpha or beta chain sequence rather than as a paired alpha/beta receptor. The repertoire findings for the naive and memory subsets could not be validated against a ground truth, as none was available. A few larger clonotypes were present in naive repertoires, especially CD8 naive repertoires, and these clonotypes were possibly memory cells re-expressing CD45RA. RNA-based TCR counts may be influenced by expression changes linked to T cell activation and differentiation. Once error correction was done, more than 90% of naive TCR sequences showed up just once, which made the naive abundance distributions much steeper than those of the memory subsets.

From the second PCR step on, the TCR alpha and beta chain libraries were amplified in separate reactions. Donor CMV status was determined by IFNgamma production from CD4+ T cells after overnight stimulation of fresh PBMCs with CMV viral lysate. Using Miltenyi beads, CD4 T cells were first positively selected, and CD8 T cells were then positively selected from the CD4-negative fraction. After staining for CD3, CD4, CD8, CD45RA, CD27 and a live/dead dye, cells were sorted on a BD Aria II into four subsets based on CD45RA and CD27. Blood came from a few healthy volunteers, each fractionated into CD4 and CD8 T cells and then into four differentiation subsets. About 130 ml of peripheral blood was collected from each donor, and PBMC were isolated from the blood using Ficoll-Paque PLUS density-gradient centrifugation. After sorting, cells were lysed in RLT buffer, RNA was extracted using a Qiagen RNeasy kit, and the extracted RNA was stored at -80 degrees C.

Libraries were made using UMI-ligation and nested PCR. To cover both TRBC1 and TRBC2, the beta constant-region primer consisted of an equimolar mix of two oligonucleotides. Four rounds of PCR, combining the SP2 primer with nested alpha and beta constant-region primers, were used to amplify the ligated cDNA. A single-stranded oligonucleotide bearing the SP2 primer plus a 12-nucleotide UMI was ligated onto the 3' end of the cDNA by T4 RNA ligase 1. Incubation of the ligation reaction lasted roughly 19-24 hours at 16 degrees C. PCR2 was typically run as a SYBR Green qPCR and stopped at a predetermined threshold to prevent over-amplification. Apart from the first purification, every purification step used Agencourt AMPure XP magnetic beads. Libraries were quantified by Qubit and checked on a TapeStation, with a main peak expected near 650 bp. The pooled libraries were sequenced on an Illumina MiSeq using v2 2x251 paired-end kits, which usually yielded about 0.95-2.1 million reads per sample. Each sample was pooled at 3.5 to 4 nM, and about 4.5-8% PhiX was included to help cluster recognition. As for how the authors treated the data: FASTQ reads processed by Demultiplexor were assigned V and J genes by Decombinator through tag matching that tolerated a single base-pair mismatch. By using UMIs, Collapsinator corrected both sequencing errors and the frequency errors caused by PCR heterogeneity. TCRs were translated and CDR3s were extracted from the conserved cysteine to the FGXG phenylalanine by CDR3Translator, with non-productive sequences being flagged. Gini, Shannon entropy and inverse Simpson indices were computed after subsampling the repertoires to the same number of UMI-defined TCRs. Clonotype abundance distributions were fitted to a power law by maximum likelihood within the linear range. When run on a single naive CD8 sample, MIGEC and the pipeline yielded similar UMI counts, similar unique TCR numbers and similar clonal distributions. In one analysis, naive TCRs also found in any memory subset of the same donor were removed from the naive repertoire. Repertoires were searched for around 8,000 CMV-associated CDR3 sequences compiled from VDJdb and a published dataset. The public reads were run again by TCRdb, first through fastp at Q25 and then through MiXCR, and only productive beta chains were kept. All rows with the same CDR3 protein become a single entry with the most common DNA and genes. The V and J calls and clone size come from TCRdb's table, not from the authors' own analysis. The sample table holds tens of thousands of distinct CDR3 sequences, of which 9% were seen once. Together, the top ten hold 0.95% to 1.5% of the sample.

A word on this clonotype: No antigen is known for it. One junction end disagrees with the germline gene, perhaps due to a read error.

This TCR derives from a human donor in good health. Source material: naive CD8+ T cells from blood. The cell subset or site tag for this specimen amounts to: naive T cells, CD45RA high CD27+.

The nucleotide sequence reads TGTGCCGGCAGTTCCCTGTTGGGGGCGTTAAATGGGGCCAACGTCCTGACTTTC. Its translation is CAGSSLLGALNGANVLTF. The chain employs TRBV12-3 or TRBV12-4 and TRBJ2-6; tentative D gene TRBD1, with 6 bases matching. Measured from the cysteine to the phenylalanine, the CDR3 is 18 residues long. The CDR3 DNA has 54 bases and is translated from base 1.